A single sample gave rise to the 29 T cell receptor beta chains below, sequenced in a study of blood T cell repertoires in COVID-19. The protocol was immunoSEQ multiplex PCR, while the TCRdb copy is restricted to in-frame clones and leaves out a portion. The sample lists 350,000 to 450,000 clones, over 75% occurring once. Material: PBMCs or T cells enriched from blood (not recorded which). These receptors were taken from a man younger than 40 who had recovered from COVID-19.

The J gene is TRBJ1-2, the V gene TRBV10-2; maybe TRBD1 (6 bases). The CDR3 contains 15 residues. V lost 6 bases to trimming and J lost 4 bases, with 18 bases between them. Germline V gives CDR1 WSHSY, CDR2 SAAADI. The CDR3 protein is CASSTMGGQGYGYTF. CDR3 bases: TGCGCCAGCAGCACGATGGGGGGGCAAGGCTATGGCTACACCTTC.

This chain links TRBV6-2 or TRBV6-3 with TRBJ2-1; no clear D gene. The V end lost 4 bases, the J end lost 4 bases, and 14 bases lay between the germline ends. The CDR3 is 15 amino acids. CDR1 and CDR2 (germline): MNHEY, SVGEGT. The CDR3: CASSLTDPLYNEQFF. The CDR3 DNA reads as TGTGCCAGCAGTTTAACAGATCCTTTATACAATGAGCAGTTCTTC.

This chain links TRBV5-6 with TRBJ1-4, with a weak D call TRBD1 (5 bases). CDR3 size: 15 residues. V gave up 3 bases and J gave up 4 bases, with 13 bases separating them. Germline V gene lookup returns CDR1 SGHDT and CDR2 YYEEEE. The CDR3 nucleotides read TGTGCCAGCAGCTACCGGGGGGGTAGTAATGAAAAACTGTTTTTT. Protein sequence: CASSYRGGSNEKLFF.

The rearrangement links TRBV30 to TRBJ2-1, with no clear D. CDR3 size: 14 residues. V was cut by 2 bases and J by 9 bases, with 17 bases left in between. Per the germline V gene, CDR1 is GTSNPN and CDR2 is SVGIG (reference sequence). In nucleotides, the CDR3 is TGTGCCTGGAGTACCCGAGGCCCACCCAGTGAGCAGTTCTTC. Its translation: CAWSTRGPPSEQFF.

The chain links TRBV7-2 to TRBJ2-1; 11 nucleotides line up with TRBD2. Germline values: CDR1 SGHTA, CDR2 FQGNSA. With 5 bases clipped from V and 10 bases from J, the junction kept 13 bases outside the gene matches. This CDR3 comprises 16 residues. CDR3 residues: CASSGVTGLAGGEQFF. CDR3 nucleotides: TGTGCCAGCAGCGGGGTGACCGGACTAGCGGGTGGGGAGCAGTTCTTC. Together with reference TRBV7-2 and TRBJ2-1, the CDR3 gives the full variable domain: GAGVSQSPSNKVTEKGKDVELRCDPISGHTALYWYRQSLGQGLEFLIYFQGNSAPDKSGLPSDRFSAERTGGSVSTLTIQRTQQEDSAVYLCASSGVTGLAGGEQFFGPGTRLTVL.

The chain is built from TRBV4-1 and TRBJ2-5, with a tentative D call TRBD2 (5 bases). The V end was cut by 0 bases, the J end by 5 bases, with 16 bases between. This CDR3 comprises 16 residues. Germline assignment: CDR1 MGHRA and CDR2 YSYEKL. The CDR3 DNA follows: TGCGCCAGCAGCCAAGAGACCGGCGGGCTAACGGAGACCCAGTACTTC. The encoded protein is CASSQETGGLTETQYF.

V is TRBV28 and J is TRBJ2-7; TRBD2 matches at 10 bases. CDR3 length: 14 amino acids. The junction had 6 bases not matched to a gene; V was cut back by 8 bases and J by 2 bases. Per germline, CDR1 MDHEN and CDR2 SYDVKM. The chain's CDR3 is CASWGGLAAYEQYF. The DNA of the CDR3 is TGTGCCAGCTGGGGCGGACTAGCGGCCTACGAGCAGTACTTC.

This chain links TRBV6-4 with TRBJ2-3; a weak D match, TRBD2 (6 bases). Germline V gives CDR1 MRHNA, CDR2 SNTAGT. Trimming shortened V by 8 bases and J by 6 bases, and 21 bases separated the two germline ends. The CDR3 consists of 15 residues. The DNA of the CDR3 is TGTGCCAGCCAACAGGACTATGCATTAGGGGATACGCAGTATTTT. This translates into CASQQDYALGDTQYF.

The V call is TRBV28, the J call TRBJ2-5; weak D call: TRBD2 (5 bases). Germline CDR1 and CDR2: MDHEN and SYDVKM. CDR3 length equals 12 residues. Trimming cost V 7 bases and J 5 bases, with 11 bases left between them. CDR3 residues: CASTGVRETQYF. The CDR3 region has the DNA TGTGCCAGCACCGGGGTTCGGGAGACCCAGTACTTC.

This clone appeared a single time. V and J are TRBV18 and TRBJ2-7; 10 nucleotides agree with TRBD1. Germline loops: CDR1 KGHSH, CDR2 LQKENI. CDR3 length: 13 residues. The V gene end was trimmed by 5 bases and the J gene end by 5 bases; junction bases not matched to a gene: 3. CDR3 in amino acids: CASSSDRGNEQYF. The CDR3 DNA reads as TGTGCCAGCTCATCGGACAGGGGGAACGAGCAGTACTTC.

The chain recombines TRBV12-3 or TRBV12-4 with TRBJ1-5; no firm D call. Trimming shortened V by 8 bases and J by 9 bases, and 17 bases separated the two germline ends. The CDR3 length is 13 residues. CDR3 loop: CASGDGNIVPQHF. The CDR3 DNA reads TGTGCCAGCGGAGACGGCAATATCGTGCCCCAGCATTTT.

This clone was found once. The V call is TRBV11-2, the J call TRBJ1-3; tentative D call: TRBD1 (5 bases). Germline V gene data show CDR1 as SGHAT and CDR2 as FQNNGV. The CDR3 has 15 amino acids. The V end lost 5 bases, the J end lost 2 bases, and 13 bases lay between the germline ends. The CDR3 here is CASSGRGQAGNTIYF. The CDR3 coding sequence is TGTGCCAGCAGCGGGCGGGGCCAGGCTGGAAACACCATATATTTT.

The rearrangement uses TRBV2 and TRBJ1-2; 9 nucleotides align to TRBD1. The CDR3 covers 14 residues. Germline V gives CDR1 SNHLY, CDR2 FYNNEI. The J segment lost 4 bases and the V segment lost 6 bases, leaving 6 bases of the junction unmatched. The CDR3 bases are TGTGCCAGCAGCCTCGGACAGGGGACCTATGGCTACACCTTC. Translated, it gives CASSLGQGTYGYTF.

The CDR3 spells CASSHLPGQGQGKTQYF. The CDR3, as DNA: TGCGCCAGCAGCCACCTCCCGGGACAGGGGCAGGGGAAGACCCAGTACTTC. The rearrangement links TRBV4-1 to TRBJ2-5; TRBD1 agrees at 10 bases. CDR3 length: 17 amino acids. The junction had 13 bases not matched to a gene; V was cut back by 3 bases and J by 6 bases. CDR1 and CDR2 from the germline V gene are MGHRA and YSYEKL.

V is TRBV28 and J is TRBJ2-3; D is undetermined. In germline, CDR1 is MDHEN, CDR2 SYDVKM. CDR3 length: 16 residues. The V and J ends lost 4 bases and 2 bases respectively, with 16 bases between them. CDR3 in DNA: TGTGCCAGCAGTTCCCTCCTTAGCCGAAACACAGATACGCAGTATTTT. Protein product: CASSSLLSRNTDTQYF.

The V call is TRBV27, the J call TRBJ1-1; maybe TRBD1 (6 bases). V was pared by 6 bases and J by 3 bases, with 26 bases between. The CDR3 covers 18 residues. Germline assignment: CDR1 MNHEY and CDR2 SMNVEV (reference sequence). CDR3: CASRGGQGLPEGHTEAFF. CDR3 sequence (DNA): TGTGCCAGCAGGGGGGGGCAGGGGCTTCCTGAAGGGCACACTGAAGCTTTCTTT.

This clone was detected only a few times. V and J are TRBV4-1 and TRBJ2-1; 8 bases agree with TRBD2. Losses at the gene ends were 3 bases for V and 3 bases for J; bases not matched to a gene: 7. The CDR3 consists of 16 residues. CDR1 is MGHRA, CDR2 YSYEKL, per germline. The CDR3 DNA reads TGCGCCAGCAGCCAGACGGCCAGCGGGGGCTACAATGAGCAGTTCTTC. The encoded protein is CASSQTASGGYNEQFF.

Only one count was recorded for this clone. The chain recombines TRBV4-1 with TRBJ2-1; D is possibly TRBD1 (6 bases). Trimming pared 0 bases from V and 8 bases from J, leaving 14 bases between. The CDR3 contains 15 residues. Germline CDR1 is MGHRA and CDR2 is YSYEKL. The CDR3 sequence: CASSQDRGAIYEQFF. The CDR3 nucleotides are TGCGCCAGCAGCCAAGACAGGGGCGCGATATATGAGCAGTTCTTC.

The chain recombines TRBV28 with TRBJ2-5; 11 bases agree with TRBD1. Trimming cost V 0 bases and J 5 bases; bases outside gene matches: 8. Germline V gives CDR1 MDHEN, CDR2 SYDVKM. The CDR3 is 17 residues long. CDR3 protein: CASSLWGTGGIIETQYF. The DNA for the CDR3 is TGTGCCAGCAGTTTATGGGGGACAGGGGGGATAATTGAGACCCAGTACTTC. The full variable domain, rest sourced from reference TRBV28 and TRBJ2-5, is DVKVTQSSRYLVKRTGEKVFLECVQDMDHENMFWYRQDPGLGLRLIYFSYDVKMKEKGDIPEGYSVSREKKERFSLILESASTNQTSMYLCASSLWGTGGIIETQYFGPGTRLLVL.

This chain connects TRBV5-1 to TRBJ2-3; 10 nucleotides match TRBD1. With 5 bases clipped from V and 5 bases from J, the junction kept 5 bases outside the gene matches. The germline gives CDR1 SGHRS, CDR2 YFSETQ. This CDR3 is built from 14 residues. The CDR3 reads CASRLTGGIDTQYF. The CDR3 DNA reads as TGCGCCAGCAGATTGACAGGGGGCATAGATACGCAGTATTTT.

This clone appeared a few times. This sequence joins TRBV18 and TRBJ2-1; a weak D match, TRBD2 (6 bases). Germline CDR1 reads KGHSH; CDR2 reads LQKENI. The V end lost 3 bases, the J end lost 6 bases, and 18 bases lay between the germline ends. The CDR3 runs to 16 residues. CDR3 sequence reads: CASSPPLPLAANEQFF. The CDR3 DNA reads as TGTGCCAGCTCACCGCCCTTGCCACTAGCAGCCAATGAGCAGTTCTTC.

This clone was recorded only once. The CDR3 sequence is CASSSGQGAAYGYTF. CDR3 nucleotide sequence: TGTGCCAGCAGTTCGGGACAGGGGGCCGCCTATGGCTACACCTTC. This chain links TRBV28 with TRBJ1-2, with TRBD1 identical over 12 bases. This CDR3 region has 15 residues. Germline CDR1 reads MDHEN; CDR2 reads SYDVKM. Trimming took 4 bases from V and 4 from J; bases not matched to a gene: 4.

This chain joins TRBV7-2 and TRBJ2-6; 9 bases match TRBD1. Germline lookup yields CDR1 SGHTA and CDR2 FQGNSA. This CDR3 is 16 amino acids long. The junction had 6 bases not matched to a gene; V was cut back by 6 bases and J by 3 bases. The CDR3 protein is CASSYRGLRGANVLTF. The CDR3 nucleotides are TGTGCCAGCAGTTACAGGGGGCTTCGTGGGGCCAACGTCCTGACTTTC.

Only one count was recorded for this clone. The gene calls are TRBV11-2 and TRBJ1-5; D gene ambiguous. Germline values: CDR1 SGHAT, CDR2 FQNNGV. There are 13 residues in the CDR3. V was shortened by 0 bases and J by 5 bases, with 5 bases between the two germline ends. CDR3 sequence reads: CASSLERDQPQHF. The CDR3 bases are TGTGCCAGCAGCTTAGAGAGGGATCAGCCCCAGCATTTT.

V gene TRBV11-2 combines with J gene TRBJ2-1; 10 bases line up with TRBD2. Germline V CDR1 and CDR2: SGHAT, FQNNGV. There are 14 residues in the CDR3. V shed 8 bases and J 3 bases; nucleotides not matched to a gene: 4. CDR3 sequence: CASGRLAGYNEQFF. The CDR3 nucleotides are TGTGCCAGCGGACGACTAGCGGGCTACAATGAGCAGTTCTTC.

The chain uses TRBV19 and TRBJ2-5; possible D gene TRBD1, 5 bases. The germline gives CDR1 LNHDA, CDR2 SQIVND (reference sequence). The CDR3 extends over 12 amino acids. V was shortened by 3 bases and J by 4 bases, with 6 bases between the two germline ends. CDR3 protein: CASSIGAETQYF. CDR3 DNA: TGTGCCAGTAGTATTGGGGCAGAGACCCAGTACTTC.

The V and J genes are TRBV30 and TRBJ1-6; D remains unclear. Looked up from germline, CDR1 is GTSNPN and CDR2 is SVGIG (reference sequence). This CDR3 has 14 amino acids. Trimming shortened V by 3 bases and J by 5 bases, and 11 bases separated the two germline ends. The CDR3 reads CAWSPRHNNSPLHF. As DNA, the CDR3 is TGTGCCTGGAGCCCCCGACATAATAATTCACCCCTCCACTTT.

The chain recombines TRBV9 with TRBJ1-6; D is unresolved. CDR3 length equals 15 residues. Trimming removed 2 bases at V and 2 bases at J, with 8 bases between. The V gene's germline CDR1 is SGDLS and CDR2 YYNGEE. This chain's CDR3 is CASSVGETYNSPLHF. The CDR3 bases are TGTGCCAGCAGCGTCGGGGAGACCTATAATTCACCCCTCCACTTT.

The rearrangement links TRBV19 to TRBJ1-2; 7 bases line up with TRBD1. This CDR3 contains 14 residues. J lost 3 bases, V lost 3 bases, and 4 bases had no gene match. Looked up from germline, CDR1 is LNHDA and CDR2 is SQIVND (reference sequence). The CDR3 DNA is TGTGCCAGTAGTATCACAACAGGGGACTATGGCTACACCTTC. As protein: CASSITTGDYGYTF.